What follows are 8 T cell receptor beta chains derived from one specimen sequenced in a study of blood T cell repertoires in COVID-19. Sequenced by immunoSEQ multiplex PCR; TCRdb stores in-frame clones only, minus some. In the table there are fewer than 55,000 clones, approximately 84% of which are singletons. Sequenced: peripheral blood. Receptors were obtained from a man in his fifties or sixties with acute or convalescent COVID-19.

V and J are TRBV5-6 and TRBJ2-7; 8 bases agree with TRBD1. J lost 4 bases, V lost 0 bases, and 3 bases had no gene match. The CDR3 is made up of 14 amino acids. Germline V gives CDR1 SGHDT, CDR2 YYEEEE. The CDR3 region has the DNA TGTGCCAGCAGCTTGGGGACAGGGTGGTACGAGCAGTACTTC. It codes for CASSLGTGWYEQYF.

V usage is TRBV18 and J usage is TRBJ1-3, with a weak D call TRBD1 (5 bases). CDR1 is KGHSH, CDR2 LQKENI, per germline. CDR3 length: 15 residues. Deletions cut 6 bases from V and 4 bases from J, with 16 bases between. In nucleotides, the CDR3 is TGTGCCAGCTCTCCAGACAGCCCAGGGGGAAACACCATATATTTT. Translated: CASSPDSPGGNTIYF. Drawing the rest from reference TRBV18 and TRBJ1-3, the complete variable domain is NAGVMQNPRHLVRRRGQEARLRCSPMKGHSHVYWYRQLPEEGLKFMVYLQKENIIDESGMPKERFSAEFPKEGPSILRIQQVVRGDSAAYFCASSPDSPGGNTIYFGEGSWLTVV.

CDR3 sequence reads: CASRPTGDTEAFF. As DNA, the CDR3 is TGTGCCAGCAGACCAACAGGGGACACTGAAGCTTTCTTT. J is TRBJ1-1 and V is TRBV3-1 (or the pseudogene TRBV3-2); 7 positions match TRBD1. Germline CDR1 and CDR2: LGHDT and YNNKEL (reference sequence). This CDR3 has 13 amino acids. V was clipped by 6 bases and J by 3 bases; unmatched bases: 4.

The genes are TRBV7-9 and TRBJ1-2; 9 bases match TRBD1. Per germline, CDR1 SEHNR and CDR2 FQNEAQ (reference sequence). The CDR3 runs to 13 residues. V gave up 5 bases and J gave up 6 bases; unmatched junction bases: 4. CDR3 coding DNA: TGTGCCAGCAGCGGGACAGGGACTGATGGCTACACCTTC. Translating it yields CASSGTGTDGYTF. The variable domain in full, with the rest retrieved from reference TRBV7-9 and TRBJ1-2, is DTGVSQNPRHKITKRGQNVTFRCDPISEHNRLYWYRQTLGQGPEFLTYFQNEAQLEKSRLLSDRFSAERPKGSFSTLEIQRTEQGDSAMYLCASSGTGTDGYTFGSGTRLTVV.

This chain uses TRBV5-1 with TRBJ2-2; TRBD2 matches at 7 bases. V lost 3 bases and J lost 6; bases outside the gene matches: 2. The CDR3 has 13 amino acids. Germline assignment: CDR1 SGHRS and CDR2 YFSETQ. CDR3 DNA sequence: TGCGCCAGCAGCTGGGAGGGTTCCGGGGAGCTGTTTTTT. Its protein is CASSWEGSGELFF.

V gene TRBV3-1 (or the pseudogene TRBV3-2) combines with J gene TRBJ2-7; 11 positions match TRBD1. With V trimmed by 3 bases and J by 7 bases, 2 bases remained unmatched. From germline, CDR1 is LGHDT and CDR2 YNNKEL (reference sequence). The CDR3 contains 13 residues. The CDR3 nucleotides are TGTGCCAGCAGCCAGGACAGGGGGCTTGAGCAGTACTTC. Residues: CASSQDRGLEQYF.

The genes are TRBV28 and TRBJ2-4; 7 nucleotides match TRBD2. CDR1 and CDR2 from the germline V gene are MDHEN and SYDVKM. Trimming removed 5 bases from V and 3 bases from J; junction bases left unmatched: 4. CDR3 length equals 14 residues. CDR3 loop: CASSPQRGKNIQYF. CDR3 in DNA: TGTGCCAGCAGTCCTCAGCGGGGCAAAAACATTCAGTACTTC.

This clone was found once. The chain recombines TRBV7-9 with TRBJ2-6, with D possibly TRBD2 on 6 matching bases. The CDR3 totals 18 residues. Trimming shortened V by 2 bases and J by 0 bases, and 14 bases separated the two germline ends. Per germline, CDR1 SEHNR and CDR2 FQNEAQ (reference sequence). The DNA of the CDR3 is TGTGCCAGCAGCTTACAAGGAGGGGCCCCCTCTGGGGCCAACGTCCTGACTTTC. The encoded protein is CASSLQGGAPSGANVLTF.